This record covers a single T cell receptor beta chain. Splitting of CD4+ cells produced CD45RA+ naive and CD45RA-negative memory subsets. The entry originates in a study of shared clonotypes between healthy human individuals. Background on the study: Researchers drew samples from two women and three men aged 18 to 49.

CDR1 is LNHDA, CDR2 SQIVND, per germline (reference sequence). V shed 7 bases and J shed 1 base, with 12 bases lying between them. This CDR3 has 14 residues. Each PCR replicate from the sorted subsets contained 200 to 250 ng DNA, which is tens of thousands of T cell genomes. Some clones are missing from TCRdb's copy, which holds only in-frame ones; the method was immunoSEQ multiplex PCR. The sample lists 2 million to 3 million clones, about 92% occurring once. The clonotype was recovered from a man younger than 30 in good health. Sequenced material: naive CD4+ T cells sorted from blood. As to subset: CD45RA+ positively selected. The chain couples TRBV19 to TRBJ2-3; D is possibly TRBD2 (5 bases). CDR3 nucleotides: TGTGCCAGTAAAGATGCCGGGGGCACAGATACGCAGTATTTT. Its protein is CASKDAGGTDTQYF.